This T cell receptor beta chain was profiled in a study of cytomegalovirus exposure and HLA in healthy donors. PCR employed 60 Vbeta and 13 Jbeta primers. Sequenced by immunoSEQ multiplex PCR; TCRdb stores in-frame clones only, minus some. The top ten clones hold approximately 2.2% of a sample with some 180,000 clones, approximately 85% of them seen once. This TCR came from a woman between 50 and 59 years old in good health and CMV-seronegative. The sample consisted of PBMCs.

CDR3 sequence (DNA): TGTGCCTGGAGCCAAGGACTAGCGGGATCGTATGAGCAGTTCTTC. Protein: CAWSQGLAGSYEQFF. This chain connects TRBV30 to TRBJ2-1; 12 nucleotides align to TRBD2. This CDR3 is 15 amino acids long. Germline-derived CDR1 and CDR2 are GTSNPN and SVGIG (reference sequence). Trimming cost V 3 bases and J 8 bases; bases outside gene matches: 8.